This TCR beta chain originates from a study of blood T cells in healthy people across ages. Study context: The template switching approach captured approximately one barcoded beta molecule for every two T cells.

Trimming shortened V by 0 bases and J by 0 bases, and 9 bases separated the two germline ends. The CDR3 contains 17 residues. Germline values: CDR1 LGHNA, CDR2 YSLEER. As regards this clonotype: Its target is unknown.

Study-level findings and limits: Long-lived and aged donors differed, with more naive CD4+ cells and higher diversity in the long-lived. Samples with more naive T cells showed higher observed beta diversity.

Next came a second PCR, run for 7 to 11 cycles, which used a sample-barcoded 5' primer along with a J-beta primer mix. In TCRdb, the 5' RACE reads were re-called with MiXCR into one record per CDR3 protein. The sample includes some 1.8 million distinct CDR3 sequences, roughly two fifths seen only once; the top ten take 20% to 25%. This chain joins TRBV4-3 and TRBJ1-6; D perhaps matches TRBD1 (6 bases). The source is a human donor in good health. Sequences were obtained from blood. The chain's CDR3 is CASSQETGSSYNSPLHF. CDR3 DNA: TGCGCCAGCAGCCAAGAAACAGGGAGCTCCTATAATTCACCCCTCCACTTT.